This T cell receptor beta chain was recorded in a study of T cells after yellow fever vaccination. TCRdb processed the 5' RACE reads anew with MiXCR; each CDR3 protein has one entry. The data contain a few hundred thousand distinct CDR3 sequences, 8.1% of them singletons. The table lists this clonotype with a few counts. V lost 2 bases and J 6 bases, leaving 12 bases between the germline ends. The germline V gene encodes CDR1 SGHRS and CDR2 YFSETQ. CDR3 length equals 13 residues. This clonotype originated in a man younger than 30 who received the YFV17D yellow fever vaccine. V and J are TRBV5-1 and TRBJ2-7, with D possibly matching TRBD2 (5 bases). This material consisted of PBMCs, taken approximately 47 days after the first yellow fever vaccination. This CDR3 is CASSLADSVEQYF. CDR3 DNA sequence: TGCGCCAGCAGCTTAGCGGACTCGGTCGAGCAGTACTTC.